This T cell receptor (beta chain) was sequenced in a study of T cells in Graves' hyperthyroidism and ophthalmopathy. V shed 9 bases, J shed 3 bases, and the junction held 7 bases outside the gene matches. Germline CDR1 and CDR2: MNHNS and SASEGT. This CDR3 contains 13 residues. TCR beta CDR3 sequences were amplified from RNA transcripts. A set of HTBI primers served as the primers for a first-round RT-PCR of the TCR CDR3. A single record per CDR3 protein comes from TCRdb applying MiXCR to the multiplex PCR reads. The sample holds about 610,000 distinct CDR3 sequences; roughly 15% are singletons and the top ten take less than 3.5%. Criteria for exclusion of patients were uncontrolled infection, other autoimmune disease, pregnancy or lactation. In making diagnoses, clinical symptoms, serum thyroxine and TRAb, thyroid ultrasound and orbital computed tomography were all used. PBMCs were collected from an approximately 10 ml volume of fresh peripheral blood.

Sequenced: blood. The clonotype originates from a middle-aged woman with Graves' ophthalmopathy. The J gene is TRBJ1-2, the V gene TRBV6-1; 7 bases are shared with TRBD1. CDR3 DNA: TGTGCCAGTGAACAGGGGAGGGACTATGGCTACACCTTC. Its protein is CASEQGRDYGYTF.